The 2 T cell receptor beta chains reported below all come from one sample, sequenced in a study of T-cell reconstitution after alpha-beta-depleted transplantation in children (TCRdb year 2016). Library creation used PCR. Sequencing relied on an Illumina HiSeq 2500. TCR library preparation used molecular barcoding, with unique molecular identifiers applied to normalize quantification of the TCRbeta repertoire. Using fastp trimming at Q25 and MiXCR clonotype assembly, TCRdb reanalyzed the public sequencing data and kept in-frame beta chains. Identical CDR3 protein sequences are pooled into one entry, listed with their most common genes and DNA. The sample table contains nearly 550,000 distinct CDR3 sequences; only one count was recorded for around 17% of them. The ten largest clones add up to 2.5% to 4% of the sample. Sequencing used PBMCs from the stem cell graft donor, obtained from the stem cell graft. The source is a human donor who donated a stem cell graft to a child with acute lymphoblastic leukemia.

This clonotype was found a few times. V gene TRBV6-2 or TRBV6-3 combines with J gene TRBJ2-3; 7 nucleotides agree with TRBD1. CDR3 length: 14 residues. The V gene end was trimmed by 7 bases and the J gene end by 2 bases; junction bases not matched to a gene: 6. From germline, CDR1 is MNHEY and CDR2 SVGEGT. DNA of the CDR3: TGTGCCAGCAAGGAGACAGGGTTCACAGATACGCAGTATTTT. This gives the protein CASKETGFTDTQYF.

V usage is TRBV6-5 and J usage is TRBJ1-3; TRBD1 aligns across 8 bases. This CDR3 comprises 16 residues. J lost 4 bases, V lost 2 bases, and 7 bases had no gene match. From germline, CDR1 is MNHEY and CDR2 SVGAGI. The CDR3 nucleotides read TGTGCCAGCAGTTACACGGAGACAGGGGCCGGAAACACCATATATTTT. It is translated as CASSYTETGAGNTIYF.